This TCR beta chain comes out of a study of cytomegalovirus exposure and HLA in healthy donors. Overall study results and limits: The sole available immune exposure information was CMV serostatus. A later analysis reportedly identified an Asian-associated ancestry cluster as carrying fewer N-insertions than the roughly 670-donor mean. Another analysis was done later, and it associated 16,951 TCR beta sequences with HLA alleles at 0.05 false discovery rate. Diagnosis of cytomegalovirus status made by the classifier reportedly showed high specificity and sensitivity.

A remark on this clone: What it binds is unknown.

PCR involved 60 Vbeta and 13 Jbeta primers. The protocol was immunoSEQ multiplex PCR, while the TCRdb copy is restricted to in-frame clones and leaves out a portion. This sample has over 95,000 clones, with 77% found just once. The CDR3 runs 18 residues. Germline V gene sequence: CDR1 LNHDA, CDR2 SQIVND (reference sequence). V was clipped by 1 base and J by 0 bases, with 17 bases between them. This chain joins TRBV19 and TRBJ2-3, with D possibly being TRBD1 (5 bases). The sequencing input was PBMCs. The receptor's source is a man aged 35 to 55 in good health and CMV-seropositive. CDR3 in DNA: TGTGCCAGTAGTATAGCAGGGTCCTCAATCTCTAGCACAGATACGCAGTATTTT. Translated: CASSIAGSSISSTDTQYF.